This T cell receptor (beta chain) was documented in a study of blood T cell repertoires in COVID-19 (dated by TCRdb to 2019 to 2021). Turning to the overall study: Samples from collaborators originated in the United States, Italy and Spain and spanned both the acute and convalescent phases of COVID-19. Where HLA class I and class II types were available, the types were taken from metadata supplied by the sample provider, not from assay-based typing. The samples were drawn from two sources: the first 160 participants of the ongoing ImmuneRACE study, and some 1,300 subjects contributed by 6 global collaborators. The repertoires were released in a freely available public database intended as a resource for research on the immune response to SARS-CoV-2. The prospective study material was composed of cDNA or gDNA derived from T cells, B-cell-depleted T cells, or PBMCs. Nearly every sample came with metadata listing a de-identified subject ID, COVID-19 status, age in years and sex. Subjects who had been exposed to COVID-19, were actively infected with it, or had recovered from it provided the deeply sampled blood TCRbeta repertoires that made up the dataset. The paper's findings and limits, for the study overall: Clinical and demographic metadata were provided uncurated, with the amount varying by source and participant.

The junction carries 14 bases between V and J, which are trimmed by 2 bases and 2 bases respectively. Its CDR3 holds 15 amino acids, cysteine through phenylalanine. Only the CDR3 portion is preserved as DNA: 45 bases, with reading frame beginning at the first base. As encoded in the germline V gene (reference sequence), CDR1 is SGHNT while CDR2 is YYREEE. Concerning this clone: Its cognate antigen has yet to be identified. No much larger clone exists at a distance of one base, and base qualities are not known.

Whole blood was collected in K2EDTA tubes by collaborating institutions according to the institutions' own protocols. For TCRbeta analysis, collaborator samples were shipped as frozen whole blood, as isolated PBMCs, or as DNA extracted from either sample type. TCRbeta CDR3 regions were amplified from genomic DNA using the immunoSEQ Assay, a bias-controlled multiplex PCR. Under the source paper's analysis protocol: The number of nucleated cells in each sample was estimated from the amplification of reference gene primers within the assay. To quantify the absolute abundance of each unique TCRbeta CDR3 rearrangement, sequence reads were collapsed and filtered. For each sample, productive Simpson clonality was calculated as the square root of Simpson's diversity index across productive rearrangements. In its TCRdb copy, this immuneACCESS table keeps in-frame sequences only and misses some clones. Where compared with another copy, unresolved V genes explain less than half of these, and the others have no known cause. The DNA was the basis for D and trimming; V, J and clone size are from that table. Across this sample there are tens of thousands of clones, with roughly four fifths seen only once. Together, the top ten hold roughly 13% of the sample.

The chain links TRBV5-4 with TRBJ2-7; the D segment could be TRBD2, given 5 matching bases. This clonotype originated in a human donor in a cohort sampled during active COVID-19. The sample was peripheral blood. The nucleotide sequence reads as follows: TGTGCCAGCAGCTTTAGTCTAGCAGGCCCCTACGAGCAGTACTTC. It is translated as CASSFSLAGPYEQYF.